This TCR beta chain stems from a study of metastatic and nonmetastatic thyroid tumors. The overall study: Across blood and tumor or nodule tissue, repertoires from malignant and benign thyroid patients were compared with one another. The study, taken as a whole, reports: The reported finding was significantly higher TCR beta diversity in malignant thyroid tumors relative to benign nodules, in blood and tumor.

Authors' data handling: Using the CDR3 differences seen across clinicopathological groups, the authors built a distant-metastasis classifier for papillary thyroid cancer, which was meant to discriminate distant-metastatic patients. With MiXCR, TCRdb reprocessed the PCR reads. In this record, the V and J calls reflect TCRdb's handling and not the investigators' own analysis. The sample includes about 17,000 clones, 25% to 35% of them seen just once. The CDR3 contains 12 residues. Germline CDR1 LNHDA, CDR2 SQIVND (reference sequence). V was cut by 7 bases and J by 7 bases, with 8 bases left in between. A remark on this clone: Its antigen is not known.

Nobody among the patients had been given any treatment before thyroid surgery. The source is a female donor with papillary thyroid cancer or a benign thyroid nodule (not recorded which). Some clones in this sample may be carry-over from other donors' samples. The rearrangement uses TRBV19 and TRBJ1-6, with a possible D match to TRBD1 (5 bases). The source material was tumor tissue. The CDR3 loop reads CASTEGNSPLHF. In DNA, the CDR3 is TGTGCCAGTACGGAGGGGAATTCACCCCTCCACTTT.